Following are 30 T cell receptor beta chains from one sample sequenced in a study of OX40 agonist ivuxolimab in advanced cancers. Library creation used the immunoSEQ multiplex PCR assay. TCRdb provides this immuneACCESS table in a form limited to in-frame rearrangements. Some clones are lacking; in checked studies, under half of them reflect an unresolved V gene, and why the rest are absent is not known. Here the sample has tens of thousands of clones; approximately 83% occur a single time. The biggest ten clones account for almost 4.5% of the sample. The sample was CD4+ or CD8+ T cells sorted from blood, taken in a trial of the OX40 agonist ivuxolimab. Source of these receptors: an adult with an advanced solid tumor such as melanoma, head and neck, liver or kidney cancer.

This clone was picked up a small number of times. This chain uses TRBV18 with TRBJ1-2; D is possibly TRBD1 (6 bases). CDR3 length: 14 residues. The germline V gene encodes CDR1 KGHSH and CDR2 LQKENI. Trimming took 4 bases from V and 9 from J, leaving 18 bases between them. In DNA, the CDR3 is TGTGCCAGCTCACTCAGCCGGGACACCCAAAGCTACACCTTC. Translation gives CASSLSRDTQSYTF.

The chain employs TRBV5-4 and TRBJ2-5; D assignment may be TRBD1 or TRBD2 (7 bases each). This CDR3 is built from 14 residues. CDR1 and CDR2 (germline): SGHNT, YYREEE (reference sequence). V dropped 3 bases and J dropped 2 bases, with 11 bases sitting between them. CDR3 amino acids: CASSSQGGQETQYF. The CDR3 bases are TGTGCCAGCAGCTCCCAGGGGGGGCAAGAGACCCAGTACTTC.

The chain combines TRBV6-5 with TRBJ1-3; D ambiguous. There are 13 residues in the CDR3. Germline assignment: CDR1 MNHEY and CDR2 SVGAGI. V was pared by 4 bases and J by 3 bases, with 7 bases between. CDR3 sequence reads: CASSSTYGNTIYF. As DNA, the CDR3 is TGTGCCAGCAGTTCTACGTATGGAAACACCATATATTTT.

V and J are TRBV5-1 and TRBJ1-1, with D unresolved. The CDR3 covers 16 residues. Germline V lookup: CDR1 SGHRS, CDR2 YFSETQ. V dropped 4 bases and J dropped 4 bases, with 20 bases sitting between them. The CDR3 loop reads CASSQAPAGSGTEAFF. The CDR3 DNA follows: TGCGCCAGCAGCCAAGCCCCCGCGGGCTCCGGCACTGAAGCTTTCTTT. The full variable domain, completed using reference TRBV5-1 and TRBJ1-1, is KAGVTQTPRYLIKTRGQQVTLSCSPISGHRSVSWYQQTPGQGLQFLFEYFSETQRNKGNFPGRFSGRQFSNSRSEMNVSTLELGDSALYLCASSQAPAGSGTEAFFGQGTRLTVV.

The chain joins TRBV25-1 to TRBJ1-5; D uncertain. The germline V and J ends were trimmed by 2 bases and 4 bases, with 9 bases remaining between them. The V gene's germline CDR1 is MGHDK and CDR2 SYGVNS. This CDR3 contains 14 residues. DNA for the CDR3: TGTGCCAGCAGTGAACCCGGGCCGAATCAGCCCCAGCATTTT. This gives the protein CASSEPGPNQPQHF.

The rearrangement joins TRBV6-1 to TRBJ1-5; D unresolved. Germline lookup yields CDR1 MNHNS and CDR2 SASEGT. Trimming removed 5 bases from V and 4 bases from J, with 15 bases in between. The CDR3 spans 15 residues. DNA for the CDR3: TGTGCCAGCAGTCCCCGCGGAGTTGATAATCAGCCCCAGCATTTT. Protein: CASSPRGVDNQPQHF.

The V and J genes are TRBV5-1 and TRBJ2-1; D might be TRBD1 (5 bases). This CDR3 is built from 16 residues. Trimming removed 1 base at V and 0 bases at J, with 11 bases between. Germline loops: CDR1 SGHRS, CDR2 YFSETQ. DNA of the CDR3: TGCGCCAGCAGCTTGTCTCCAGGGAACTCCTACAATGAGCAGTTCTTC. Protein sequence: CASSLSPGNSYNEQFF.

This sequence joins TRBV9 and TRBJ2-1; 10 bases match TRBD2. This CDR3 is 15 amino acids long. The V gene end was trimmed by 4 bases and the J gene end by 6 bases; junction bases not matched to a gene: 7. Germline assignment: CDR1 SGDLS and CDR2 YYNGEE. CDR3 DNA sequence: TGTGCCAGCAGCCCCGGACTAGCGGTTTCCAATGAGCAGTTCTTC. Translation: CASSPGLAVSNEQFF.

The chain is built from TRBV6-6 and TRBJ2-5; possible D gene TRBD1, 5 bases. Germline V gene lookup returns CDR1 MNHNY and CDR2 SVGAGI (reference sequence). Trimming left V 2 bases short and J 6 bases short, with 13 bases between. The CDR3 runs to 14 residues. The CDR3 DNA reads TGTGCCAGCAGTTACACCATCCAGGGAAAGACCCAGTACTTC. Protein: CASSYTIQGKTQYF.

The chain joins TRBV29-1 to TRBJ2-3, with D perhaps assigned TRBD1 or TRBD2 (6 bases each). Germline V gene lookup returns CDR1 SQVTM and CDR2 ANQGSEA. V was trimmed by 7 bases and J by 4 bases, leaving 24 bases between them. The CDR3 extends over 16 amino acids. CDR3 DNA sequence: TGCAGCGGATCAGGGGTAGCCCTCGGGGGAGCAGATACGCAGTATTTT. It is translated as CSGSGVALGGADTQYF.

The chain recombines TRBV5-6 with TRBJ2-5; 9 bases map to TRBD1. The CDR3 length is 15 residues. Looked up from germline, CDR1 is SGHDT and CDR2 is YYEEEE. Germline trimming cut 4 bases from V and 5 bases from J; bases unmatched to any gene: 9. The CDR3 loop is CASSQLGQGFETQYF. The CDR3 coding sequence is TGTGCCAGCAGCCAACTGGGACAGGGTTTTGAGACCCAGTACTTC.

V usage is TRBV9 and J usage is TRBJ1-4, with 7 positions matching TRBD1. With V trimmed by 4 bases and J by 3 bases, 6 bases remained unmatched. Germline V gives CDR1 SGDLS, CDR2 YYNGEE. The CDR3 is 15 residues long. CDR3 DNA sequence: TGTGCCAGCAGCACGCGACAGGGATCTAATGAAAAACTGTTTTTT. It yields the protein CASSTRQGSNEKLFF.

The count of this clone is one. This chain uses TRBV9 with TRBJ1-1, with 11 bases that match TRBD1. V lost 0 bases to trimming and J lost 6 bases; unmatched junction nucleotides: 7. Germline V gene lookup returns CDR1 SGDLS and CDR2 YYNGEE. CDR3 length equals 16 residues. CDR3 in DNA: TGTGCCAGCAGCGTAGGAGGGACAGGGGGAACGGCTGAAGCTTTCTTT. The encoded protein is CASSVGGTGGTAEAFF. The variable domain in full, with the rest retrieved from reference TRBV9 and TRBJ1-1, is DSGVTQTPKHLITATGQRVTLRCSPRSGDLSVYWYQQSLDQGLQFLIQYYNGEERAKGNILERFSAQQFPDLHSELNLSSLELGDSALYFCASSVGGTGGTAEAFFGQGTRLTVV.

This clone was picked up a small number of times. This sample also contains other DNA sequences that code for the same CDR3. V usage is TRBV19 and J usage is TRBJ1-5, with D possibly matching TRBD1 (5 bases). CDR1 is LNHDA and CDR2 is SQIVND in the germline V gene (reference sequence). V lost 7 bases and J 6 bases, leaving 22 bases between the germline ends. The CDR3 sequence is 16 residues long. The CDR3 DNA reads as TGTGCCAGTACAACCCGAGGGACCTTAGGACGTCAGCCCCAGCATTTT. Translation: CASTTRGTLGRQPQHF. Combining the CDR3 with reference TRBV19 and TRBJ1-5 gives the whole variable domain DGGITQSPKYLFRKEGQNVTLSCEQNLNHDAMYWYRQDPGQGLRLIYYSQIVNDFQKGDIAEGYSVSREKKESFPLTVTSAQKNPTAFYLCASTTRGTLGRQPQHFGDGTRLSIL.

This chain's CDR3 is CATYKGHSGANVLTF. The DNA of the CDR3 is TGTGCCACCTATAAAGGGCACTCTGGGGCCAACGTCCTGACTTTC. The chain couples TRBV15 to TRBJ2-6; D unresolved. The CDR3 is made up of 15 amino acids. The germline CDR1 and CDR2 sequences are LNHNV and YYDKDF (reference sequence). V was clipped by 8 bases and J by 0 bases, with 11 bases between them.

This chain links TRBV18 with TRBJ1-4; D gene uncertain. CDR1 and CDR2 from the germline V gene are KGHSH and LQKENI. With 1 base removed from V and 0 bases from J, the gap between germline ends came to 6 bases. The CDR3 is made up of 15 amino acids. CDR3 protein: CASSPRLATNEKLFF. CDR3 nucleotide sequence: TGTGCCAGCTCACCACGGCTTGCAACTAATGAAAAACTGTTTTTT.

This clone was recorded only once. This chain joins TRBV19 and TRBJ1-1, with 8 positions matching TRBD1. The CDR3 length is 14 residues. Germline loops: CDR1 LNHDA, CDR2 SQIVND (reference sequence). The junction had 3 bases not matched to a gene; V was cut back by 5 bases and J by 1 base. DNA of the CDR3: TGTGCCAGTAGTGCGCAGGGGGCGAACACTGAAGCTTTCTTT. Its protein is CASSAQGANTEAFF.

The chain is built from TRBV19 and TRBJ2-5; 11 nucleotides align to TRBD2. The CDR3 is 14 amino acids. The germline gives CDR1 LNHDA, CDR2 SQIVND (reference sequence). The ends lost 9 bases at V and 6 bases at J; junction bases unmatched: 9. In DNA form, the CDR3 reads TGTGCCAGCCAGACTAGCGGGGCCTTACAGACCCAGTACTTC. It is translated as CASQTSGALQTQYF.

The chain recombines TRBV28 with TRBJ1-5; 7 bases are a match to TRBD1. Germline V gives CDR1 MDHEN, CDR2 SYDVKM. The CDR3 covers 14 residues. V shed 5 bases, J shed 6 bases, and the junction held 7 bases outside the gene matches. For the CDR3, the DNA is TGTGCCAGCAGTGGACAGGTAGTCCCTCAGCCCCAGCATTTT. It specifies CASSGQVVPQPQHF.

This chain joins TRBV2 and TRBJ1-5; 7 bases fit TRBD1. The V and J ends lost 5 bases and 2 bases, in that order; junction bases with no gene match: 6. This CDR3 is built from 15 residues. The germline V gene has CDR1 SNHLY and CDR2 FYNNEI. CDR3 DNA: TGTGCCAGCAGTCGACAGGGAGAAGGCAATCAGCCCCAGCATTTT. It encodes CASSRQGEGNQPQHF.

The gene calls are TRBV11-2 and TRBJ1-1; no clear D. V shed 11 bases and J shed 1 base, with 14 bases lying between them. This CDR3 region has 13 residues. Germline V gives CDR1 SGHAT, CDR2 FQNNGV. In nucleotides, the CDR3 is TGTGCCTCCCTCCGGGCTGCGAACACTGAAGCTTTCTTT. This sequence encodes CASLRAANTEAFF.

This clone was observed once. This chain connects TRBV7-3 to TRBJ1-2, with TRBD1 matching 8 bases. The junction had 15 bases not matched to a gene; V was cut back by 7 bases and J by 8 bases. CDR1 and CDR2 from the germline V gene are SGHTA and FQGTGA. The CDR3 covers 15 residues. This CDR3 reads CASTTGGGTPRGYTF. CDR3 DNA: TGTGCCAGCACCACAGGGGGGGGCACCCCTAGGGGCTACACCTTC.

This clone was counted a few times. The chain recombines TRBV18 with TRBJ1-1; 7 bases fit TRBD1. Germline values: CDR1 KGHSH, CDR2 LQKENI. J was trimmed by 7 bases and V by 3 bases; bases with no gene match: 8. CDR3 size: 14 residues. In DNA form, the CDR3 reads TGTGCCAGCTCACCTGTCGGCAGGGGGGATGAAGCTTTCTTT. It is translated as CASSPVGRGDEAFF.

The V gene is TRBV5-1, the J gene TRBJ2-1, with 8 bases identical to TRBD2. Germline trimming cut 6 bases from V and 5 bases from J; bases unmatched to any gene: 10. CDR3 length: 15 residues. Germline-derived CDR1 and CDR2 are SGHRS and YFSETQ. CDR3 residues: CASNDRGGPHNEQFF. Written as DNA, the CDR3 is TGCGCCAGCAACGACCGGGGGGGGCCCCACAATGAGCAGTTCTTC.

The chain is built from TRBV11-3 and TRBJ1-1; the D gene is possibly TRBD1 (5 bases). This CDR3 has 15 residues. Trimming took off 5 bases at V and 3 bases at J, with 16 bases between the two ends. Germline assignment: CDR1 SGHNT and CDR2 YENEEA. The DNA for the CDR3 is TGTGCCAGCAGCCCTGGGGGGTCTGGTGACACTGAAGCTTTCTTT. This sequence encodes CASSPGGSGDTEAFF.

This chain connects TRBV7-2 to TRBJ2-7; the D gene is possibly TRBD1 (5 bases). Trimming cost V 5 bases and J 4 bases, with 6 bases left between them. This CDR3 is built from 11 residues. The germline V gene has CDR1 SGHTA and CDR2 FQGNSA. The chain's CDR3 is CASSRGYEQYF. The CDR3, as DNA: TGTGCCAGCAGCAGGGGATACGAGCAGTACTTC.

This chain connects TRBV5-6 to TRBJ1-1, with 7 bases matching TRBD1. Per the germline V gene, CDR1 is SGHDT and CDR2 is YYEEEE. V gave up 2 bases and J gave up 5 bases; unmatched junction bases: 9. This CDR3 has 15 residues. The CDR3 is CASSLQGWGGTEAFF. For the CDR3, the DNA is TGTGCCAGCAGCTTACAGGGGTGGGGCGGGACTGAAGCTTTCTTT. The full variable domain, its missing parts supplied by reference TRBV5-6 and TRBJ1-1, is DAGVTQSPTHLIKTRGQQVTLRCSPKSGHDTVSWYQQALGQGPQFIFQYYEEEERQRGNFPDRFSGHQFPNYSSELNVNALLLGDSALYLCASSLQGWGGTEAFFGQGTRLTVV.

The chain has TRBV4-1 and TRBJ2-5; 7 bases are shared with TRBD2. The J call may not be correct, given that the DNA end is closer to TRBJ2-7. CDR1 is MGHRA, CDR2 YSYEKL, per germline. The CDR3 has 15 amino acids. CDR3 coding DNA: TGCGCCAGCAGCCAAGTATACCAGGGAGGGTACGAGCAGTACTTC. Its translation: CASSQVYQGGYEQYF.

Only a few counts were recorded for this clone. CDR3 amino acids: CASRTSDTGELFF. The CDR3 DNA is TGTGCCAGCAGGACGTCTGACACCGGGGAGCTGTTTTTT. The chain links TRBV2 to TRBJ2-2; D remains ambiguous. Germline V CDR1 and CDR2: SNHLY, FYNNEI. This CDR3 has 13 amino acids. Trimming removed 6 bases at V and 3 bases at J, with 8 bases between.

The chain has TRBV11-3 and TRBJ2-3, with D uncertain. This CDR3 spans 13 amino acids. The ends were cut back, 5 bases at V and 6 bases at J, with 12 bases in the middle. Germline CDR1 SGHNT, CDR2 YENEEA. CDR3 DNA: TGTGCCAGCAGCCGCATTCGTTCGGATACGCAGTATTTT. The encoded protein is CASSRIRSDTQYF.